This entry is about one T cell receptor beta chain. The antigen is undetermined. Healthy individuals of Caucasian origin from Russia, aged roughly 6 to 100, served as donors. Approximately 10 milliliters was the volume of peripheral blood drawn from each donor. This entry belongs to a study of blood T cells in healthy people across ages. General study points: Both naive CD4+ cell counts and diversity were greater in long-lived donors than in aged donors. TCR beta diversity was tightly associated with the proportion of naive T cells.

The use of a sample-barcoded 5' primer and a J-beta primer mix characterized a second PCR of 7 to 11 cycles. TCRdb independently ran MiXCR on the 5' RACE reads; one entry per CDR3 protein. The sample includes 1.5 million to 2 million distinct CDR3 sequences, roughly 32% of them seen just once. Germline values: CDR1 ENHRY, CDR2 SYGVKD. V lost 6 bases, J lost 5 bases, and 7 bases stayed unmatched. The CDR3 contains 15 residues. The rearrangement joins TRBV10-3 to TRBJ2-2, with 9 bases fitting TRBD1. The TCR originated in a woman aged 25 to 39 in good health. Source material: blood. The CDR3 loop is CAISPGQGDTGELFF. CDR3 DNA: TGTGCCATCAGCCCGGGACAGGGCGATACCGGGGAGCTGTTTTTT.